These 16 T cell receptor beta chains share one sample of origin, sequenced in a study of a mutant IDH1 vaccine in newly diagnosed glioma. Their antigen targets remain unknown. Produced via immunoSEQ multiplex PCR; TCRdb's table is partial and in-frame only. The sample contains tens of thousands of clones, more than 75% of which appear only once. Time point indicated: week 23, last vaccination. With topical imiquimod, each dose of the vaccine consisted of 300 ug of mutant IDH1 20-mer peptide. The sequencing used PBMCs, collected from a glioma patient whose treatment included an IDH1 peptide vaccine. These receptors were collected from a man aged 30-40 years with glioma.

This rearrangement joins TRBV2 to TRBJ1-2, with TRBD1 as a possible D gene (6 bases). V gave up 2 bases and J gave up 3 bases, with 13 bases separating them. Germline CDR1 and CDR2: SNHLY and FYNNEI. The CDR3 totals 15 residues. The CDR3 DNA sequence: TGTGCCAGCAGTGAACATGGGGGGCCGGACTATGGCTACACCTTC. Protein: CASSEHGGPDYGYTF. Full variable domain (missing parts from reference TRBV2 and TRBJ1-2): EPEVTQTPSHQVTQMGQEVILRCVPISNHLYFYWYRQILGQKVEFLVSFYNNEISEKSEIFDDQFSVERPDGSNFTLKIRSTKLEDSAMYFCASSEHGGPDYGYTFGSGTRLTVV.

The chain carries TRBV7-9 and TRBJ1-1; D uncertain. Per the germline V gene, CDR1 is SEHNR and CDR2 is FQNEAQ (reference sequence). CDR3 length: 14 residues. V lost 2 bases and J lost 5, with 12 bases in between. The CDR3 region is CASSLMGKGTEAFF. CDR3 bases: TGTGCCAGCAGCTTAATGGGGAAAGGAACTGAAGCTTTCTTT.

The chain links TRBV5-4 to TRBJ2-1; 10 positions match TRBD2. The CDR3 is 14 amino acids. CDR1 is SGHNT and CDR2 is YYREEE in the germline V gene (reference sequence). With V trimmed by 4 bases and J by 10 bases, 8 bases remained unmatched. The CDR3: CASSLSGREREQFF. The DNA of the CDR3 is TGTGCCAGCAGCCTAAGCGGGAGGGAACGGGAGCAGTTCTTC.

The chain has TRBV5-1 and TRBJ2-3; D may be TRBD1 (5 bases). Germline lookup yields CDR1 SGHRS and CDR2 YFSETQ. Trimming removed 4 bases at V and 4 bases at J, with 10 bases between. The CDR3 totals 13 residues. The CDR3 loop reads CASSLRGPDTQYF. In DNA, the CDR3 is TGCGCCAGCAGCCTAAGGGGTCCAGATACGCAGTATTTT.

The rearrangement joins TRBV5-6 to TRBJ1-4, with a weak D call TRBD1 (6 bases). V lost 1 base to trimming and J lost 0 bases, with 13 bases between them. CDR3 size: 17 residues. Germline-derived CDR1 and CDR2 are SGHDT and YYEEEE. The CDR3 DNA reads TGTGCCAGCAGCTTGTATCTACAGGGACCAACTAATGAAAAACTGTTTTTT. It is translated as CASSLYLQGPTNEKLFF.

J is TRBJ2-7 and V is TRBV5-1, with a tentative D call TRBD2 (6 bases). CDR1 and CDR2 from the germline V gene are SGHRS and YFSETQ. This CDR3 region has 15 residues. The V and J ends lost 3 bases and 2 bases respectively, with 15 bases between them. CDR3 amino acids: CASSSPAEGAYEQYF. In DNA, the CDR3 is TGCGCCAGCAGCTCCCCTGCGGAGGGAGCCTACGAGCAGTACTTC.

The sample holds one count of this clone. CDR3 DNA: TGTGCCAGCAGCTGGACTAGCGGGACTATTTACGAGCAGTACTTC. It is translated as CASSWTSGTIYEQYF. This rearrangement joins TRBV5-4 to TRBJ2-7, with 12 bases lining up with TRBD2. CDR1 is SGHNT and CDR2 is YYREEE in the germline V gene (reference sequence). This CDR3 has 15 residues. Trimming at V came to 3 bases and at J to 4 bases, leaving 5 bases not matched to a gene.

V and J are TRBV5-4 and TRBJ1-2; D gene unclear. V was trimmed by 4 bases and J by 5 bases, leaving 15 bases between them. The length of the CDR3 is 14 residues. The germline V gene encodes CDR1 SGHNT and CDR2 YYREEE (reference sequence). The CDR3 region is CASSRLIGSYGYTF. Written as DNA, the CDR3 is TGTGCCAGCAGCCGCTTGATAGGGTCATATGGCTACACCTTC.

The chain uses TRBV4-1 and TRBJ1-4, with unresolved D. V was trimmed by 4 bases and J by 1 base, leaving 13 bases between them. There are 16 residues in the CDR3. CDR1 MGHRA and CDR2 YSYEKL come from the germline V gene. The CDR3: CASSRPLQRTNEKLFF. The CDR3 nucleotides read TGCGCCAGCAGCCGCCCCTTACAGCGAACTAATGAAAAACTGTTTTTT.

The chain couples TRBV6-5 to TRBJ2-1, with 10 positions matching TRBD2. The CDR3 contains 14 residues. The V and J ends lost 6 bases and 7 bases, in that order; junction bases with no gene match: 6. Germline assignment: CDR1 MNHEY and CDR2 SVGAGI. CDR3 loop: CASRSSGRSNEQFF. CDR3 coding DNA: TGTGCCAGCAGGAGTAGCGGGAGGTCAAATGAGCAGTTCTTC.

The rearrangement uses TRBV5-6 and TRBJ2-7; 8 bases align to TRBD1. Looked up from germline, CDR1 is SGHDT and CDR2 is YYEEEE. The J segment lost 0 bases and the V segment lost 4 bases, leaving 6 bases of the junction unmatched. The CDR3 extends over 15 amino acids. CDR3 DNA sequence: TGTGCCAGCAGCCGGCCGGACAGGGACTCCTACGAGCAGTACTTC. Translated, it gives CASSRPDRDSYEQYF.

The chain links TRBV6-6 to TRBJ2-3; 12 bases fit TRBD2. The CDR3 runs 16 residues. V lost 2 bases and J lost 7; bases outside the gene matches: 7. Looked up from germline, CDR1 is MNHNY and CDR2 is SVGAGI (reference sequence). The CDR3 region has the DNA TGTGCCAGCAGTTACACCACTAGCGGGAGGCAATATACGCAGTATTTT. Protein product: CASSYTTSGRQYTQYF.

This clone was found a few times. This rearrangement joins TRBV29-1 to TRBJ1-1; no definite D call. Trimming stripped 5 bases from V and 5 bases from J, with 12 bases between. The germline CDR1 and CDR2 sequences are SQVTM and ANQGSEA. The CDR3 is made up of 12 amino acids. CDR3 nucleotide sequence: TGCAGCGTTAGTCACAGACGGACTGAAGCTTTCTTT. Translation gives CSVSHRRTEAFF.

This chain connects TRBV9 to TRBJ2-7, with D hard to call. Germline V gene data show CDR1 as SGDLS and CDR2 as YYNGEE. Between the trimmed V and J ends, which lost 0 bases and 4 bases, there was a span of 14 bases. This CDR3 comprises 15 residues. The CDR3 sequence is CASSVGWPSGYEQYF. In DNA form, the CDR3 reads TGTGCCAGCAGCGTAGGATGGCCCTCCGGATACGAGCAGTACTTC.

The chain employs TRBV27 and TRBJ2-1; 13 bases agree with TRBD2. V was pared by 4 bases and J by 6 bases, with 6 bases of the junction left unmatched. Germline V gene sequence: CDR1 MNHEY, CDR2 SMNVEV (reference sequence). The CDR3 sequence is 16 residues long. The CDR3 sequence: CASSSGRLAGGNEQFF. CDR3 nucleotides: TGTGCCAGCAGTTCGGGAAGACTAGCGGGAGGCAATGAGCAGTTCTTC.

V gene TRBV27 combines with J gene TRBJ2-7; no definite D call. Trimming left V 2 bases short and J 4 bases short, with 18 bases between. Looked up from germline, CDR1 is MNHEY and CDR2 is SMNVEV (reference sequence). The CDR3 sequence is 16 residues long. The CDR3 DNA reads TGTGCCAGCAGTTTAACCGTTGACACCCTCGCGTACGAGCAGTACTTC. Translation gives CASSLTVDTLAYEQYF.